The rows below give T cell receptor beta chains drawn from one sample of a study of post-analysis software for immune sequencing data. TCRdb re-derived calls from the PCR reads in MiXCR, one entry per CDR3 protein. The sample yields 450,000 to 650,000 distinct CDR3 sequences, 40% to 50% seen once. What was sequenced was blood. These receptors were obtained from a girl between 10 and 17 years old with multiple sclerosis. The CDR3 runs from the conserved cysteine through the conserved F or W. The D gene is left open where the match is weak. Size values are once, few and many counts, or a class for expanded clones, and some rows have none.

j_gene: TRBJ2-5; d_gene: -; abundance: few; v_gene: TRBV5-1; CDR3aa: CASSLAVSVGNQETQYF; CDR3nt: TGCGCCAGCAGCTTGGCGGTTTCGGTCGGAAACCAAGAGACCCAGTACTTC
j_gene: TRBJ1-2; d_gene: -; abundance: -; v_gene: TRBV4-1; CDR3aa: CASSQGHTSNYGYTF; CDR3nt: TGCGCCAGCAGCCAGGGACACACCTCTAACTATGGCTACACCTTC
j_gene: TRBJ1-1; d_gene: -; abundance: -; v_gene: TRBV20-1; CDR3aa: CSARDQGGLPPEAFF; CDR3nt: TGCAGTGCTAGAGATCAAGGGGGGTTACCCCCAGAAGCTTTCTTT
j_gene: TRBJ2-2; d_gene: TRBD2; abundance: -; v_gene: TRBV6-6; CDR3aa: CASVIAGRGTGELFF; CDR3nt: TGTGCCAGCGTAATAGCGGGGAGGGGCACCGGGGAGCTGTTTTTT
j_gene: TRBJ2-7; d_gene: -; abundance: -; v_gene: TRBV29-1; CDR3aa: CSVEASIYEQYF; CDR3nt: TGCAGCGTTGAGGCTAGTATCTACGAGCAGTACTTC
j_gene: TRBJ1-2; d_gene: -; abundance: -; v_gene: TRBV12-3/TRBV12-4; CDR3aa: CASSSRGTTHGYTF; CDR3nt: TGTGCCAGCAGTTCTCGGGGCACAACCCATGGCTACACCTTC
j_gene: TRBJ2-7; d_gene: -; abundance: -; v_gene: TRBV29-1; CDR3aa: CGVGGISYEQYF; CDR3nt: TGCGGCGTGGGGGGAATATCGTACGAGCAGTACTTC
j_gene: TRBJ2-6; d_gene: TRBD2; abundance: few; v_gene: TRBV7-3; CDR3aa: CASSRLAGLTSGANVLTF; CDR3nt: TGTGCCAGCAGCAGACTAGCGGGACTTACCTCTGGGGCCAACGTCCTGACTTTC
j_gene: TRBJ2-1; d_gene: -; abundance: -; v_gene: TRBV24-1; CDR3aa: CATSDLGGTYNEQFF; CDR3nt: TGTGCCACCAGTGATTTGGGCGGAACCTACAATGAGCAGTTCTTC
j_gene: TRBJ2-1; d_gene: -; abundance: many; v_gene: TRBV12-3/TRBV12-4; CDR3aa: CASSLGQEANEQFF; CDR3nt: TGTGCCAGCAGTTTAGGACAGGAGGCAAATGAGCAGTTCTTC
j_gene: TRBJ2-5; d_gene: -; abundance: few; v_gene: TRBV12-3/TRBV12-4; CDR3aa: CASSLTRALQETQYF; CDR3nt: TGTGCCAGCAGTTTAACGAGGGCACTGCAAGAGACCCAGTACTTC
j_gene: TRBJ1-2; d_gene: -; abundance: -; v_gene: TRBV6-5; CDR3aa: CASSYSTGPPNYGYTF; CDR3nt: TGTGCCAGCAGTTACTCGACCGGACCGCCCAACTATGGCTACACCTTC
j_gene: TRBJ2-7; d_gene: TRBD2; abundance: -; v_gene: TRBV7-8; CDR3aa: CASSLRGLARTYEQYF; CDR3nt: TGTGCCAGCAGCCTCAGAGGACTAGCGCGCACCTACGAGCAGTACTTC
j_gene: TRBJ2-3; d_gene: TRBD2; abundance: -; v_gene: TRBV19; CDR3aa: CASSRRPWTSVRENTQYF; CDR3nt: TGTGCCAGTAGTCGTAGGCCATGGACATCTGTGCGGGAGAATACGCAGTATTTT
j_gene: TRBJ1-1; d_gene: -; abundance: few; v_gene: TRBV12-3/TRBV12-4; CDR3aa: CASSLASSATEAFF; CDR3nt: TGTGCCAGCAGTTTAGCCTCGTCGGCAACTGAAGCTTTCTTT